Below are 10 T cell receptor beta chains sequenced from a single sample in a study of Tregs in tolerant kidney transplant recipients (dated by TCRdb to between 2018 and 2021). Per the publication, the time point label means: 6 months after combined kidney and bone marrow transplant. Transplants used related donors with nonmyeloablative bone marrow transplantation; mixed chimerism was transient in the human trials. The library came from the immunoSEQ multiplex PCR assay. This is the immuneACCESS table as TCRdb keeps it, with only in-frame sequences that have V and J called. A part of the clones is gone; compared with another copy, unresolved V genes explain less than half, and the rest is unexplained. The sample yields around 64,000 clones; about 87% were counted once. 3.8% of the sample is held by the ten biggest clonotypes. The sample consisted of CD4+ T cells from blood (PBMCs), taken 6 months after the transplant. These receptors originate from a human patient who received a combined kidney and bone marrow transplant. Following transplantation, part of the T cell population may be supplied by the graft donor rather than the patient.

CDR3 loop: CSVVEREGRNEQYF. The CDR3 nucleotides read TGCAGCGTTGTGGAGCGGGAGGGCCGGAACGAGCAGTACTTC. The chain recombines TRBV29-1 with TRBJ2-7; 10 bases are shared with TRBD2. Germline values: CDR1 SQVTM, CDR2 ANQGSEA. The V and J ends lost 4 bases and 5 bases, in that order; junction bases with no gene match: 8. This CDR3 has 14 amino acids.

The rearrangement joins TRBV7-2 to TRBJ1-2; possible D gene TRBD1, 5 bases. CDR1 and CDR2 (germline): SGHTA, FQGNSA. The CDR3 consists of 16 residues. V lost 6 bases and J 2 bases, leaving 19 bases between the germline ends. DNA of the CDR3: TGTGCCAGCAGTATCGATTCGTCAGGGCTAAACTATGGCTACACCTTC. It yields the protein CASSIDSSGLNYGYTF.

The chain carries TRBV18 and TRBJ2-1, with 14 bases lining up with TRBD2. This CDR3 comprises 15 residues. Trimming removed 3 bases from V and 9 bases from J; junction bases left unmatched: 4. The germline V gene encodes CDR1 KGHSH and CDR2 LQKENI. The CDR3 bases are TGTGCCAGCTCACCTGGGACTAGCGGGAGAACTGAGCAGTTCTTC. It translates to CASSPGTSGRTEQFF.

The genes are TRBV6-1 and TRBJ2-3, with D hard to call. Trimming stripped 9 bases from V and 2 bases from J, with 15 bases between. This CDR3 region has 14 residues. CDR1 MNHNS and CDR2 SASEGT come from the germline V gene. The CDR3 nucleotides are TGTGCCAGTCAGGATTTCTCCTACACAGATACGCAGTATTTT. Translating it yields CASQDFSYTDTQYF.

V and J are TRBV9 and TRBJ2-7; perhaps TRBD2 as D (6 bases). CDR1 is SGDLS, CDR2 YYNGEE, per germline. This CDR3 has 15 residues. The V end was cut by 0 bases, the J end by 3 bases, with 13 bases between. This chain's CDR3 is CASSVASREIYEQYF. For the CDR3, the DNA is TGTGCCAGCAGCGTAGCTTCCCGGGAGATCTACGAGCAGTACTTC.

This clone was observed once. This chain links TRBV27 with TRBJ2-7; TRBD1 aligns across 10 bases. CDR1 MNHEY and CDR2 SMNVEV come from the germline V gene (reference sequence). V was pared by 10 bases and J by 2 bases, with 11 bases of the junction left unmatched. The CDR3 runs to 15 residues. The DNA of the CDR3 is TGTGCCACCCGAACCTACGGACAGGGGGCCTACGAGCAGTACTTC. The encoded protein is CATRTYGQGAYEQYF.

The J gene is TRBJ2-1, the V gene TRBV2; TRBD2 aligns across 8 bases. CDR3 length: 16 residues. V lost 6 bases and J lost 7; bases outside the gene matches: 14. The germline V gene encodes CDR1 SNHLY and CDR2 FYNNEI. CDR3 DNA sequence: TGTGCCAGCAGCCGAGAGGGTAGCGGGGCGTGGAATGAGCAGTTCTTC. Protein product: CASSREGSGAWNEQFF.

V usage is TRBV7-3 and J usage is TRBJ1-1; unclear D gene. V lost 8 bases and J 4 bases, leaving 14 bases between the germline ends. The CDR3 runs 13 residues. Germline V gene sequence: CDR1 SGHTA, CDR2 FQGTGA. CDR3 residues: CASGPGGFTEAFF. The CDR3 nucleotides read TGTGCCAGCGGCCCCGGAGGGTTCACTGAAGCTTTCTTT.

The sample holds one count of this clone. This sequence joins TRBV7-7 and TRBJ2-5, with D tentatively TRBD2 (5 bases). Germline V lookup: CDR1 SSHAT, CDR2 FNYEAQ (reference sequence). The CDR3 totals 13 residues. V was shortened by 3 bases and J by 6 bases, with 11 bases between the two germline ends. CDR3: CASSLDPGKTQYF. The CDR3 nucleotides are TGTGCCAGCAGCTTGGACCCGGGAAAGACCCAGTACTTC.

This clone was detected once. J is TRBJ1-2 and V is TRBV6-6; 8 bases map to TRBD1. The CDR3 loop spans 15 amino acids. J gave up 7 bases and V 6 bases, and 13 bases lay outside the gene matches. Germline values: CDR1 MNHNY, CDR2 SVGAGI (reference sequence). The chain's CDR3 is CASSAEYRTGSGYTF. DNA of the CDR3: TGTGCCAGCAGCGCCGAATACCGGACAGGGAGTGGCTACACCTTC.